This T cell receptor (beta chain) was sequenced during a study of shared clonotypes between healthy human individuals (dated by TCRdb to 2018 to 2021). With respect to the entire study: A few men and a couple of women, aged 18 to 49 years, made up the cohort. The study deeply sequenced blood TCR repertoires of about 5 healthy adults to estimate repertoire size and the extent of clonotype sharing between individuals. Each donor's leukapheresis produced roughly between roughly 0.94 and 9.5 billion PBMCs. For each donor, CD4 naive and CD4 memory were each given three plates, CD8 naive was given two plates, and CD8 memory was given one plate. To increase sequencing depth and limit assay-specific biases, TCR repertoire library preparation and sequencing were carried out by different laboratories using diverse techniques.

Donors were healthy HIV-negative adults with no recently reported acute infections or vaccinations. All donors were Caucasian adults living in Nashville, Tennessee, USA. Magnetic negative selection was used to enrich CD4+ T cells, after which naive cells were positively selected on CD45RA and the negative fraction became the memory subset. Blood was collected by leukapheresis, and PBMCs were isolated by Ficoll-Histopaque density gradient centrifugation and then cryopreserved in liquid nitrogen vapor phase. Analytical flow cytometry was used to check the purity and quantity of every magnetically sorted T cell population. Genomic DNA was isolated from every sorted fraction and measured by UV absorbance on a Nanodrop 2000c. TCR CDR3 regions were amplified from genomic DNA by multiplex PCR using the deep immunoSEQ assay. Genomic DNA extracted from each cell subset was distributed evenly over all wells of several immunoSEQ 96-well plates, and each plate served as one replicate. Each replicate PCR for sorted subsets received about 220 ng genomic DNA, equal to roughly 33,000 T cell genomes. The purified libraries were quantified using a Qubit 3.0 fluorometer, sized with a Bioanalyzer 2100, and then quantified again using the KAPA Library Quantification kit. A separate single-read 150-cycle Illumina NextSeq 550 flow cell was used to sequence each immunoSEQ 96-well plate. Regarding the original processing steps: The immunoSEQ output contained only junctional sequences without quality scores, so filtering could not match that applied to full-length reads. To assign V/J genes and CDR3, sequences were annotated against IMGT germline references using PyIR, a Python wrapper for IgBLAST v1.9. Reads with weak V/J assignments (E-value above 1e-6), missing CDR3, stop codons, out-of-frame junctions, or ambiguous translated residues were removed. A V3J clonotype was defined by an identical inferred V gene, J gene, and CDR3 amino acid sequence. Percentage overlap between repertoires was calculated by dividing the number of shared unique clonotypes by the size of the smaller repertoire. Three approaches were used to assess repertoire richness: RTK rarefaction, the Chao1 estimator, and Recon v2.1 estimates of unobserved clonotypes. For all TCRbeta clonotypes obtained by the gDNA method from a few donors, generation probabilities were computed with OLGA. TCRdb limited this immuneACCESS table to in-frame rearrangements with V and J called. A share of clones is missing; checked studies link under half to unresolved V genes, and the rest is unexplained. D and trimming were read from the DNA, whereas the V and J calls and clone size are those reported in that table. Present in this sample are about 670,000 clones, more than 70% of which were seen just once. The ten largest clones add up to 1.8% of the sample.

On this clone: Its antigen is not yet known. No base qualities exist here, and no much larger clone lies one base off it.

The paper's findings and limits, for the study overall: Incomplete sequencing was indicated by rarefaction of sorted-subset datasets, despite the large sequencing depth. Pairwise subsampling indicated that sequencing depth was expected to affect the degree of clonotype sharing among donors. The small number of donors limited the genetic and exposure-history diversity represented. Sharing across four donors was observed for approximately 5% of naive CD4, over 3% of naive CD8, 2% to 2.5% of memory CD4, and around 0.4% of memory CD8 clonotypes. Estimated clonotype richness was generally larger for naive than for memory subsets. Sampling was limited to blood, and TCR repertoires in tissue likely differ from TCR repertoires in blood. Higher generation probabilities were observed for clonotypes shared by all four sorted-subset donors than for non-shared clonotypes.

Sequenced sample: memory CD4+ T cells sorted from blood. This sample's cell subset or site label indicates: CD45RA-negative fraction. The sequence came from a woman in her twenties or thirties in good health.

The DNA is as follows: TGCGCCAGCAGCCCCCCAGGTCAGCAGAGCTCCTACGAGCAGTACTTC. Its protein product is CASSPPGQQSSYEQYF. The rearranged segments are TRBV5-1 and TRBJ2-7; too little of a D gene remains to name it. V was cut back by 4 bases and J by 0 bases, leaving a gap of 17 bases between them. Per the germline V gene, SGHRS is the CDR1 and YFSETQ is the CDR2. Including cysteine and phenylalanine, the CDR3 has 16 amino acids. The DNA shown is the 48-base CDR3, in frame from base 1.